These 14 T cell receptor beta chains share one sample of origin, sequenced in a study of blood T cells in healthy people across ages. A sample-barcoded 5' primer and a J-beta primer mix were used in a second PCR of roughly 6 to 12 cycles. Each CDR3 protein gets one entry after TCRdb re-called the 5' RACE reads with MiXCR. The sample yields about 1.4 million distinct CDR3 sequences, around 59% seen once. Sequenced: blood. The receptor source for this set is a man aged 18 to 30 in good health.

V is TRBV4-1 and J is TRBJ1-4, with D perhaps matching TRBD1 (5 bases). Germline lookup yields CDR1 MGHRA and CDR2 YSYEKL. CDR3 size: 15 residues. V was cut by 1 base and J by 3 bases, with 9 bases left in between. In DNA, the CDR3 is TGCGCCAGCAGCCAAGCAGGGTCTGCTAATGAAAAACTGTTTTTT. The encoded protein is CASSQAGSANEKLFF.

A few counts support this clonotype. This sequence joins TRBV5-1 and TRBJ1-1; a possible D gene is TRBD1 (5 bases). The CDR3 sequence is 15 residues long. V was pared by 2 bases and J by 1 base, with 12 bases between. Germline values: CDR1 SGHRS, CDR2 YFSETQ. In DNA form, the CDR3 reads TGCGCCAGCAGCTTCAGGCAGGGAGCGAACACTGAAGCTTTCTTT. Its translation is CASSFRQGANTEAFF.

This chain connects TRBV14 to TRBJ1-2, with D perhaps matching TRBD1 (5 bases). Germline loops: CDR1 SGHDN, CDR2 FVKESK. The CDR3 sequence is 13 residues long. Between the trimmed V and J ends, which lost 10 bases and 2 bases, there was a span of 14 bases. The CDR3 here is CATSEGSNYGYTF. In nucleotides, the CDR3 is TGTGCCACATCGGAGGGGTCGAACTATGGCTACACCTTC.

The chain's CDR3 is CASSPLLAGQETQYF. The CDR3 DNA is TGCGCCAGCAGCCCTCTACTAGCGGGGCAAGAGACCCAGTACTTC. The chain has TRBV4-1 and TRBJ2-5, with TRBD2 matching 10 bases. Germline V CDR1 and CDR2: MGHRA, YSYEKL. The CDR3 contains 15 residues. V dropped 4 bases and J dropped 2; count of bases not matched to a gene: 4.

V gene TRBV5-1 combines with J gene TRBJ1-5, with D possibly matching TRBD1 (5 bases). Germline lookup yields CDR1 SGHRS and CDR2 YFSETQ. V was pared by 6 bases and J by 5 bases, with 18 bases between. This CDR3 comprises 15 residues. The DNA of the CDR3 is TGCGCCAGCACCCCGGAAGGAGGGGACTATCAGCCCCAGCATTTT. It yields the protein CASTPEGGDYQPQHF.

The chain employs TRBV5-1 and TRBJ2-7; 8 bases match TRBD2. With V trimmed by 1 base and J by 1 base, 7 bases remained unmatched. CDR1 and CDR2 from the germline V gene are SGHRS and YFSETQ. CDR3 length: 16 residues. DNA for the CDR3: TGCGCCAGCAGCTTGATTCTAGCGGGCCCTTCCTACGAGCAGTACTTC. The encoded protein is CASSLILAGPSYEQYF.

The chain links TRBV29-1 to TRBJ2-1; 7 nucleotides agree with TRBD2. Germline assignment: CDR1 SQVTM and CDR2 ANQGSEA. This CDR3 is built from 12 residues. Trimming at V came to 2 bases and at J to 8 bases, leaving 3 bases not matched to a gene. This chain's CDR3 is CSVERTSDEQFF. The CDR3 nucleotides are TGCAGCGTTGAAAGAACTAGCGATGAGCAGTTCTTC.

This clonotype was detected only a few times. The chain couples TRBV20-1 to TRBJ2-5, with 7 bases aligning to TRBD1. The CDR3 runs to 15 residues. V lost 3 bases, J lost 11 bases, and 18 bases stayed unmatched. Germline-derived CDR1 and CDR2 are DFQATT and SNEGSKA (reference sequence). CDR3 amino acids: CSARSTGSRYNEQYF. As DNA, the CDR3 is TGCAGTGCTAGGTCGACAGGGTCAAGGTACAATGAGCAGTACTTC.

The chain is built from TRBV7-8 and TRBJ2-2; D might be TRBD1 (5 bases). Germline lookup yields CDR1 SGHVS and CDR2 FQNEAQ. This CDR3 has 14 amino acids. Trimming cost V 0 bases and J 6 bases, with 8 bases left between them. CDR3 region: CASSLAGQSGELFF. The CDR3 bases are TGTGCCAGCAGCTTAGCGGGGCAGTCCGGGGAGCTGTTTTTT.

CDR3 sequence: CASNTQGRNYGYTF. DNA for the CDR3: TGTGCCAGCAACACACAGGGCCGTAACTATGGCTACACCTTC. The V call is TRBV6-5, the J call TRBJ1-2, with TRBD1 as a possible D gene (6 bases). V lost 7 bases and J 1 base, leaving 13 bases between the germline ends. Germline assignment: CDR1 MNHEY and CDR2 SVGAGI. The CDR3 sequence is 14 residues long.

The rearrangement links TRBV4-1 to TRBJ1-5; D unclear. CDR1 and CDR2 (germline): MGHRA, YSYEKL. V shed 3 bases and J shed 3 bases, with 12 bases lying between them. The CDR3 runs 15 residues. CDR3 nucleotide sequence: TGCGCCAGCAGCCAGGAACCGGGTCACAATCAGCCCCAGCATTTT. It yields the protein CASSQEPGHNQPQHF.

This clonotype was counted a few times. The genes are TRBV29-1 and TRBJ2-7; the D gene is possibly TRBD2 (5 bases). In germline, CDR1 is SQVTM, CDR2 ANQGSEA. Trimming shortened V by 5 bases and J by 3 bases, and 14 bases separated the two germline ends. The CDR3 has 13 residues. This chain's CDR3 is CSVSRENLYEQYF. The CDR3 nucleotides are TGCAGCGTTTCACGGGAAAATCTCTACGAGCAGTACTTC.

V usage is TRBV6-5 and J usage is TRBJ2-5; 7 bases are a match to TRBD1. From germline, CDR1 is MNHEY and CDR2 SVGAGI. This CDR3 has 15 amino acids. After removal of 0 bases from V and 11 bases from J, the junction contained 12 bases not matched to a gene. The CDR3 DNA is TGTGCCAGCAGTTACTCTCCGGAAGGGGGCAATGAGCAGTACTTC. Translating it yields CASSYSPEGGNEQYF.

This chain uses TRBV4-1 with TRBJ2-7, with D possibly being TRBD1 (6 bases). Trimming left V 1 base short and J 3 bases short, with 13 bases between. Germline V gene lookup returns CDR1 MGHRA and CDR2 YSYEKL. There are 15 residues in the CDR3. As DNA, the CDR3 is TGCGCCAGCAGCCAAGTAGAACAGGGAGACTACGAGCAGTACTTC. Encoded protein: CASSQVEQGDYEQYF.